This T cell receptor beta chain was identified in a study of cytomegalovirus exposure and HLA in healthy donors. V gave up 3 bases and J gave up 1 base; unmatched junction bases: 2. The CDR3 extends over 16 amino acids. Germline CDR1 reads MDHEN; CDR2 reads SYDVKM. PCR was performed using 60 Vbeta and 13 Jbeta primers. TCRdb's table, derived via immunoSEQ multiplex PCR, lists solely in-frame clones and lacks some. The sample holds about 140,000 clones, approximately 79% seen once. This chain uses TRBV28 with TRBJ2-3; 12 nucleotides line up with TRBD2. Material: PBMCs. This receptor was identified in a female donor in good health and CMV-seronegative. In nucleotides, the CDR3 is TGTGCCAGCAGTTTCTGGACTAGCGGGGGCACAGATACGCAGTATTTT. Residues: CASSFWTSGGTDTQYF.